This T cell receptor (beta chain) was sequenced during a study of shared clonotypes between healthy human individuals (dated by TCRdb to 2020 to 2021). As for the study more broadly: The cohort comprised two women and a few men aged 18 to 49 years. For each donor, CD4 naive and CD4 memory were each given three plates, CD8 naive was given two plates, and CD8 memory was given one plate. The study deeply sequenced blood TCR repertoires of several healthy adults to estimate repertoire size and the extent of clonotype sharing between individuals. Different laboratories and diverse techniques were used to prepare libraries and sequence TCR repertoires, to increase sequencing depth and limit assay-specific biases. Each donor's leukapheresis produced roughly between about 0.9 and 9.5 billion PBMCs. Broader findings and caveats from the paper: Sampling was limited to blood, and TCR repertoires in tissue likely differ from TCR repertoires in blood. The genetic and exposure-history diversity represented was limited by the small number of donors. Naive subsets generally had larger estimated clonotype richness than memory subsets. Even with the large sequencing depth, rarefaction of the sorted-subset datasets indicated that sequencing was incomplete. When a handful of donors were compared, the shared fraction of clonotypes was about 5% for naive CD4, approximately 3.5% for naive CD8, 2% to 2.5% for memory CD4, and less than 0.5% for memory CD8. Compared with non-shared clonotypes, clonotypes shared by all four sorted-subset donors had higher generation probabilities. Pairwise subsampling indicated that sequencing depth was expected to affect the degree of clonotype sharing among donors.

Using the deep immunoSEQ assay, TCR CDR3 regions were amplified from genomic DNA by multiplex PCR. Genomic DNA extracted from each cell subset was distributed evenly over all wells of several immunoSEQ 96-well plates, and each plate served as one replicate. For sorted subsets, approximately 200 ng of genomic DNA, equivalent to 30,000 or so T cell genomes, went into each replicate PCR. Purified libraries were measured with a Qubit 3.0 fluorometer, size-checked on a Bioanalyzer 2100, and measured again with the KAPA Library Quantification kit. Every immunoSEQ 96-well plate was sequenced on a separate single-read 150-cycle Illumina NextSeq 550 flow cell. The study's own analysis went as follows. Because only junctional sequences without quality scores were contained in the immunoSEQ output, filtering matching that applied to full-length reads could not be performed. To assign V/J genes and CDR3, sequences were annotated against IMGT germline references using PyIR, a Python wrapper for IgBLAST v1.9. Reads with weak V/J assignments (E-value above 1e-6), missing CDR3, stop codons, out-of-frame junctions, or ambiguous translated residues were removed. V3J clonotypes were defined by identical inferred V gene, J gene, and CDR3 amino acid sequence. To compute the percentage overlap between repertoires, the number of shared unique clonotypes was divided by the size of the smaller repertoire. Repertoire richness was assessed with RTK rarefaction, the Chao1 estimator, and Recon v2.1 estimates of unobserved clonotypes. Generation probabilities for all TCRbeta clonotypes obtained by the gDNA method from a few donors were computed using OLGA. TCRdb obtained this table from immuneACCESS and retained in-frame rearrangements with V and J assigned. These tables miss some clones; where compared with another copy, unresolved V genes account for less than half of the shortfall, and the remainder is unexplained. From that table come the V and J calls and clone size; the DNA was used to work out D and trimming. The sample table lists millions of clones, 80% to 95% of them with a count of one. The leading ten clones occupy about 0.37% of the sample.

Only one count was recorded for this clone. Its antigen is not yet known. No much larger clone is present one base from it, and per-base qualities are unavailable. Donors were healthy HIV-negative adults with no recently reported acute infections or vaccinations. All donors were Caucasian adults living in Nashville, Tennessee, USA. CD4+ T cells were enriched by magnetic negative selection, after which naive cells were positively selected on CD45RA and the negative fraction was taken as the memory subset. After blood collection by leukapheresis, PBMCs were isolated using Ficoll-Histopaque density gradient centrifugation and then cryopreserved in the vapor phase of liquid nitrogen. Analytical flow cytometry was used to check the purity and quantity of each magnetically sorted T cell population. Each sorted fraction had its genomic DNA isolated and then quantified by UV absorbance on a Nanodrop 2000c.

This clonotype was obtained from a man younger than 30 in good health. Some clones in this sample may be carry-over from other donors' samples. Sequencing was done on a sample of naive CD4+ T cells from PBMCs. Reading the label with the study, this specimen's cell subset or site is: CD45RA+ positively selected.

For the CDR3, the sequence is CASSSEARQPQHF. The DNA is as follows: TGTGCCAGCAGCTCAGAGGCCCGGCAGCCCCAGCATTTT. The V gene is TRBV7-2 and the J gene is TRBJ1-5; no confident D gene assignment can be made. The germline V gene encodes CDR1 SGHTA and CDR2 FQGNSA. The junction shows trimming of 4 bases on V and 7 bases on J, plus 11 bases between the germline ends. Spanning cysteine to phenylalanine, the CDR3 consists of 13 amino acids. The CDR3 DNA has 39 bases and is translated from base 1.